This T cell receptor beta chain was captured by sequencing in a study of shared clonotypes between healthy human individuals. A word on this clone: Its specificity is unknown.

J lost 6 bases, V lost 5 bases, and 5 bases had no gene match. The CDR3 has 14 amino acids. CDR1 MNHEY and CDR2 SMNVEV come from the germline V gene (reference sequence). Produced via immunoSEQ multiplex PCR; TCRdb's table is partial and in-frame only. Found here are 2 million to 2.5 million clones, around 92% of them singletons; the top ten hold around 0.4%. Broader study findings: Memory subsets had estimated richness that was generally smaller than that of naive subsets.

The sample comprised naive CD4+ T cells from PBMCs. Subset indicated: CD45RA+ positively selected. The chain couples TRBV27 to TRBJ1-5; 9 bases are shared with TRBD1. The clonotype was recovered from a man between 18 and 29 years old in good health. Some clones in this sample may be carry-over from other donors' samples. This CDR3 reads CASSLTGGGQPQHF. The CDR3 DNA is TGTGCCAGCAGTCTAACAGGGGGCGGTCAGCCCCAGCATTTT.